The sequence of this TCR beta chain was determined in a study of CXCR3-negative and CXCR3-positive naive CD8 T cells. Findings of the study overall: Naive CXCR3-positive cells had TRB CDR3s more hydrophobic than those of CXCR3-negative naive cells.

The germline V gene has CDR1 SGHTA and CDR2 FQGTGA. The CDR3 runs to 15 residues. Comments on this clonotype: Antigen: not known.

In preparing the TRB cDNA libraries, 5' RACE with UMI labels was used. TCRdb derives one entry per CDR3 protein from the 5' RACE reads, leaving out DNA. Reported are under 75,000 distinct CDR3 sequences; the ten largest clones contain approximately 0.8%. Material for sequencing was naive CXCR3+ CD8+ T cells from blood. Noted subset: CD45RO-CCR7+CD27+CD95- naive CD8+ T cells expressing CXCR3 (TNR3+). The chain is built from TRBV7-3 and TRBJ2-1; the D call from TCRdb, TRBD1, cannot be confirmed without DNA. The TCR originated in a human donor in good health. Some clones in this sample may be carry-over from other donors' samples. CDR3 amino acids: CASRRTASSYNEQFF.